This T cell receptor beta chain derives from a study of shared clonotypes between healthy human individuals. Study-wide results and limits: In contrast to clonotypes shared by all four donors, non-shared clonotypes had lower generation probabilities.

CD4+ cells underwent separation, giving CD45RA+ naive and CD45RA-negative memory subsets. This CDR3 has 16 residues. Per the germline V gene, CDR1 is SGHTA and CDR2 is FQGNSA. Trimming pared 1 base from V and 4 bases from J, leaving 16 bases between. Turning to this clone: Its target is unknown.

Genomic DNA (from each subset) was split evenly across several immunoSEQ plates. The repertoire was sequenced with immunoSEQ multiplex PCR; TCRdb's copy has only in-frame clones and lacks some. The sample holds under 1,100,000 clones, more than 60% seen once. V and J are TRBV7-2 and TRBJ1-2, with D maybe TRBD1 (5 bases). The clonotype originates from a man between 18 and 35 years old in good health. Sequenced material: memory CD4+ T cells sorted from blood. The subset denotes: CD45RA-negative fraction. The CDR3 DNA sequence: TGTGCCAGCAGCTTAGAGGGAGGGTCGGGGGTCTATGGCTACACCTTC. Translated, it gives CASSLEGGSGVYGYTF. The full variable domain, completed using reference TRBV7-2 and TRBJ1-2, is GAGVSQSPSNKVTEKGKDVELRCDPISGHTALYWYRQSLGQGLEFLIYFQGNSAPDKSGLPSDRFSAERTGGSVSTLTIQRTQQEDSAVYLCASSLEGGSGVYGYTFGSGTRLTVV.